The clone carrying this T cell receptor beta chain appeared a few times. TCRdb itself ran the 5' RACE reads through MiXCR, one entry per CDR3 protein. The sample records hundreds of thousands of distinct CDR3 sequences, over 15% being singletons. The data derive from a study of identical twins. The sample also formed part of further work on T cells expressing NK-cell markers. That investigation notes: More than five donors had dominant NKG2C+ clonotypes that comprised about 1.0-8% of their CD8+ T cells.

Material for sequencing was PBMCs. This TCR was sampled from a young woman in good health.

The CDR3 loop is CASSYLGASRNEQFF. The DNA of the CDR3 is TGTGCCAGCAGTTACTTGGGGGCTTCGCGGAATGAGCAGTTCTTC. The V call is TRBV6-5, the J call TRBJ2-1; TRBD1 is a possible D gene (6 bases). V dropped 1 base and J dropped 7 bases, with 14 bases sitting between them. This CDR3 is built from 15 residues. The germline V gene encodes CDR1 MNHEY and CDR2 SVGAGI.